One sample yielded the 5 T cell receptor beta chains listed below, sequenced in a study of T cells in Graves' hyperthyroidism and ophthalmopathy. The investigators amplified TCR beta CDR3 regions from RNA transcripts. The HTBI set primed first-round TCR CDR3 RT-PCR. MiXCR, run by TCRdb on the multiplex PCR reads, gives a single entry per CDR3 protein. This sample yields over 500,000 distinct CDR3 sequences, of which roughly 45% are seen a single time; around two fifths belongs to the top ten. The specimen sequenced was peripheral blood or thyroid tissue (not recorded which). Every receptor here comes from an adult woman with Graves' disease, either hyperthyroidism or ophthalmopathy (not recorded which).

This clonotype was counted at least ten times. The V gene is TRBV11-2, the J gene TRBJ2-7; D possibly corresponds to TRBD2 (6 bases). The CDR3 has 14 amino acids. The V and J ends lost 5 bases and 9 bases respectively, with 20 bases between them. Germline assignment: CDR1 SGHAT and CDR2 FQNNGV. CDR3 region: CASSPGGRNLGQYF. In DNA form, the CDR3 reads TGTGCCAGCAGCCCCGGGGGTCGAAACCTGGGGCAGTACTTC.

This clonotype was detected ten times or more. This sequence joins TRBV5-1 and TRBJ2-2; D may be TRBD2 (6 bases). The CDR3 is 13 amino acids. The ends were cut back, 4 bases at V and 3 bases at J, with 7 bases in the middle. Germline V gene data show CDR1 as SGHRS and CDR2 as YFSETQ. For the CDR3, the DNA is TGCGCCAGCAGCGGGGGGTACACCGGGGAGCTGTTTTTT. Translation gives CASSGGYTGELFF.

The CDR3 here is CSVGGPGRSTDTQYF. CDR3 coding DNA: TGCAGCGTCGGTGGGCCGGGGCGCAGCACAGATACGCAGTATTTT. The V call is TRBV29-1, the J call TRBJ2-3, with D perhaps being TRBD1 or TRBD2 (5 bases each). Germline V gene sequence: CDR1 SQVTM, CDR2 ANQGSEA. This CDR3 region has 15 residues. Between the trimmed V and J ends, which lost 6 bases and 0 bases, there was a span of 16 bases.

This chain joins TRBV7-2 and TRBJ2-7; 9 bases are shared with TRBD2. From germline, CDR1 is SGHTA and CDR2 FQGNSA. The CDR3 length is 14 residues. The trim removed 5 bases at V and 3 bases at J, leaving 5 bases unmatched. The CDR3 DNA is TGTGCCAGCAGCAGGGGGCGGGGGGGCTACGAGCAGTACTTC. Its translation: CASSRGRGGYEQYF. The complete variable domain, with remaining parts taken from reference TRBV7-2 and TRBJ2-7, reads GAGVSQSPSNKVTEKGKDVELRCDPISGHTALYWYRQSLGQGLEFLIYFQGNSAPDKSGLPSDRFSAERTGGSVSTLTIQRTQQEDSAVYLCASSRGRGGYEQYFGPGTRLTVT.

The table lists this clonotype with many counts. The genes are TRBV7-8 and TRBJ1-2; TRBD1 matches 9 bases. The J segment lost 5 bases and the V segment lost 5 bases, leaving 12 bases of the junction unmatched. Germline V lookup: CDR1 SGHVS, CDR2 FQNEAQ. The CDR3 sequence is 16 residues long. DNA of the CDR3: TGTGCCAGCAGCGCACGCTACCGGGACAGGGTGTATGGCTACACCTTC. Protein product: CASSARYRDRVYGYTF.